The T cell receptor beta chain described here comes from a study of T cell responses to AZD1222 COVID-19 vaccine. Study as a whole: Recipients boosted at about 4 weeks or about 12 weeks are pooled.

Using immunoSEQ multiplex PCR, the repertoire was profiled, and TCRdb retains in-frame clones only, with some absent. The table records approximately 150,000 clones, 90% of them present only once. On this clone itself: Its antigen is as yet unknown.

The V end was cut by 5 bases, the J end by 1 base, with 14 bases between. Germline values: CDR1 MNHNY, CDR2 SVGAGI (reference sequence). The CDR3 is 15 amino acids. General observations from the study: Unmutated regions of variants are reportedly targeted by nearly half of spike-specific TCRs. Most donors were white British, females outnumbered males, and clonal diversity was possibly underestimated.

This sequence joins TRBV6-6 and TRBJ1-1; possible D gene TRBD1, 5 bases. The sample in question was peripheral blood, obtained on day 0 of AZD1222 vaccination. This sequence originates from an adult in good health. The CDR3 sequence: CASSNAGRGNTEAFF. The CDR3 DNA reads as TGTGCCAGCAGTAACGCAGGGAGGGGGAACACTGAAGCTTTCTTT.